This T cell receptor beta chain was obtained from a study of cytomegalovirus exposure and HLA in healthy donors. Study-wide results and caveats: Other equally common chains were less clonally expanded than HLA-associated TCR beta chains, a later analysis showed. Rare sequences made up most TCRs, while some public TCRs were found in many donors. A later analysis by the authors found several of the most significant clusters apparently linked to common viral pathogens. In a later analysis, productive TCRs from donors in an Asian-associated ancestry cluster reportedly carried fewer N-insertions than the cohort mean.

Worth noting for this clone: Its antigen remains unidentified.

It was with 60 Vbeta and 13 Jbeta primers that the PCR ran. Repertoires were generated with immunoSEQ multiplex PCR, while TCRdb's copy carries only in-frame clones and drops some. The sample includes roughly 130,000 clones, 80% of them seen just once. This sequence was found in a man aged 40-50 years in good health and CMV-seronegative. Sequenced input: PBMCs.

The CDR3 sequence is CAWSLAIHEQYF. The CDR3 region has the DNA TGTGCCTGGAGCCTAGCGATCCACGAGCAGTACTTC. The V gene is TRBV30, the J gene TRBJ2-7; TRBD2 might be the D (6 bases). The CDR3 runs to 12 residues. Germline-derived CDR1 and CDR2 are GTSNPN and SVGIG (reference sequence). The V end was cut by 3 bases, the J end by 5 bases, with 11 bases between.